The present TCR beta chain was sequenced within a study of Ad26.COV2.S vaccination and SARS-CoV-2 variants. Across the whole study: In the study, Ad26.COV2.S was injected intramuscularly once, or twice 56 days apart. Study-wide findings and caveats: Breadth, reportedly substantial, characterized the spike-specific CD8+ and CD4+ T cell responses after vaccination.

CDR3 length equals 14 residues. Trimming removed 3 bases at V and 3 bases at J, with 12 bases between. Looked up from germline, CDR1 is SQVTM and CDR2 is ANQGSEA. Only in-frame clones appear in the TCRdb table, and some are missing; sequencing was by immunoSEQ multiplex PCR. This sample has about 400,000 clones, with about nine tenths found just once. A word on this clone: Its antigen is not identified.

As to treatment: around 19 received Ad26.COV2.S at low or high dose, single or two shots; 5 received placebo; per-sample allocation not given. Sampling occurred on day 63 after the first vaccine or placebo injection. Whoever gave the sample was an adult aged 18-55 years in Boston. Wuhan-strain SARS-CoV-2 spike was expressed by the Ad26 vector that made up the vaccine. The TCR was taken from a person aged 18-65 years who received the Ad26.COV2.S COVID-19 vaccine or a placebo. V usage is TRBV29-1 and J usage is TRBJ1-3; D may be TRBD1 (6 bases). The sequenced sample was peripheral blood, obtained in a trial of Ad26.COV2.S vaccine versus placebo. The CDR3 protein is CSVDLRGGGNTIYF. DNA of the CDR3: TGCAGCGTTGATTTGAGGGGGGGTGGAAACACCATATATTTT. The full variable domain, rest sourced from reference TRBV29-1 and TRBJ1-3, is SAVISQKPSRDICQRGTSLTIQCQVDSQVTMMFWYRQQPGQSLTLIATANQGSEATYESGFVIDKFPISRPNLTFSTLTVSNMSPEDSSIYLCSVDLRGGGNTIYFGEGSWLTVV.